This T cell receptor (beta chain) is drawn from a study of identical twins. General study findings and limits: Sequences that were beta out-of-frame showed weaker excess twin sharing.

Between the trimmed V and J ends, which lost 0 bases and 6 bases, there was a span of 10 bases. The CDR3 contains 14 residues. In germline, CDR1 is SGHTA, CDR2 FQGNSA. TCRdb reanalysed the 5' RACE reads using MiXCR and keeps one entry per CDR3 protein. The sample carries 570,000 or so distinct CDR3 sequences, more than 9% recorded once. Details on this clonotype: Its specificity is not known.

These data were also filed under a second study, of yellow fever vaccine responses in identical twins.

The sequencing sample was made of PBMCs. This sequence was found in a woman aged 18 to 35 in good health. The chain links TRBV7-2 to TRBJ2-3; D may be TRBD1 or TRBD2 (5 bases each). In DNA, the CDR3 is TGTGCCAGCAGCTTAGCGGGACGCTCCGATACGCAGTATTTT. Amino acid sequence: CASSLAGRSDTQYF.